The 8 T cell receptor beta chains below come from one sample, sequenced in a study of beta chain features in type 1 diabetes. Their recognized antigens are unknown. Whole-study findings and limits: Moderate yet significant TCRB CDR3 shortening was seen in Type 1 diabetes patients in all four CD4+ subsets.

Sequenced material consisted of expressed TCRB transcripts (all of the isolated RNA was reverse transcribed). Profiling relied on immunoSEQ multiplex PCR, and the TCRdb table lists in-frame clones only, not all of them. The profile shows approximately 360,000 clones, roughly 13% of them singletons. What was sequenced was naive CD4+ T cells from blood. These receptors all stem from a woman in her late teens or twenties with type 1 diabetes.

The sample holds a few counts of this clone. In nucleotides, the CDR3 is TGTGCCATCAGTGTAGCGGGAGAAAAAGAGACCCAGTACTTC. It specifies CAISVAGEKETQYF. The chain has TRBV10-3 and TRBJ2-5, with 9 bases aligning to TRBD2. This CDR3 contains 14 residues. The junction had 3 bases not matched to a gene; V was cut back by 4 bases and J by 3 bases. Germline assignment: CDR1 ENHRY and CDR2 SYGVKD.

The chain combines TRBV2 with TRBJ1-2; 10 nucleotides agree with TRBD1. The trim removed 4 bases at V and 3 bases at J, leaving 2 bases unmatched. This CDR3 is built from 14 residues. CDR1 is SNHLY and CDR2 is FYNNEI in the germline V gene. CDR3 nucleotide sequence: TGTGCCAGCAGTGGGGGGACAGGGGACTATGGCTACACCTTC. It yields the protein CASSGGTGDYGYTF. The variable domain in full, with the rest retrieved from reference TRBV2 and TRBJ1-2, is EPEVTQTPSHQVTQMGQEVILRCVPISNHLYFYWYRQILGQKVEFLVSFYNNEISEKSEIFDDQFSVERPDGSNFTLKIRSTKLEDSAMYFCASSGGTGDYGYTFGSGTRLTVV.

The V and J genes are TRBV9 and TRBJ2-7; maybe TRBD2 (6 bases). Trimming took 4 bases from V and 0 from J, leaving 26 bases between them. The CDR3 has 19 residues. The V gene's germline CDR1 is SGDLS and CDR2 YYNGEE. CDR3 region: CASSPSGVGLARSSYEQYF. The CDR3 DNA follows: TGTGCCAGCAGCCCTTCGGGGGTGGGGTTGGCTAGGAGCTCCTACGAGCAGTACTTC.

This clone was seen more than once but under ten times. The chain uses TRBV2 and TRBJ1-2; weak D call: TRBD1 (5 bases). Germline CDR1 SNHLY, CDR2 FYNNEI. This CDR3 has 13 amino acids. V dropped 3 bases and J dropped 0 bases, with 5 bases sitting between them. The CDR3 protein is CASSEDTNYGYTF. CDR3 sequence (DNA): TGTGCCAGCAGTGAGGACACTAACTATGGCTACACCTTC.

This chain joins TRBV30 and TRBJ2-7, with D tentatively TRBD1 (5 bases). V shed 3 bases and J shed 3 bases, with 12 bases lying between them. This CDR3 is built from 13 residues. Germline V lookup: CDR1 GTSNPN, CDR2 SVGIG (reference sequence). Written as DNA, the CDR3 is TGTGCCTGGAGCAAAGACAGCCTCTACGAGCAGTACTTC. Its translation is CAWSKDSLYEQYF.

This clone has only a few counts. The rearrangement joins TRBV7-9 to TRBJ1-1; D is unresolved. With 3 bases removed from V and 4 bases from J, the gap between germline ends came to 12 bases. CDR3 length: 14 amino acids. The germline CDR1 and CDR2 sequences are SEHNR and FQNEAQ (reference sequence). The CDR3 region is CASSFEGLGTEAFF. In DNA, the CDR3 is TGTGCCAGCAGCTTTGAGGGTCTCGGCACTGAAGCTTTCTTT.

This chain uses TRBV6-4 with TRBJ2-1, with D tentatively TRBD2 (5 bases). From germline, CDR1 is MRHNA and CDR2 SNTAGT. V lost 0 bases to trimming and J lost 9 bases, with 9 bases between them. The CDR3 length is 13 residues. The CDR3 nucleotides read TGTGCCAGCAGTGACTCGGGAGTAGGTGAGCAGTTCTTC. It translates to CASSDSGVGEQFF.

Only a few counts were recorded for this clone. V is TRBV4-2 and J is TRBJ1-5; TRBD1 matches 10 bases. CDR1 and CDR2 from the germline V gene are LGHNA and YNFKEQ. V was clipped by 1 base and J by 2 bases; unmatched bases: 2. This CDR3 contains 16 residues. In DNA form, the CDR3 reads TGTGCCAGCAGCCAAGGAGGGACAGGGGGCAATCAGCCCCAGCATTTT. It is translated as CASSQGGTGGNQPQHF.